This is a list of T cell receptor beta chains from one sample in a study of human T cells and chemical hapten exposure. MiXCR, run by TCRdb on the 5' RACE reads, gives a single entry per CDR3 protein. The table has 120,000 to 150,000 distinct CDR3 sequences, over 3.5% seen once; the top ten hold approximately 1.4%. The receptors derive from a female donor in good health. CDR3s include the opening cysteine and the closing phenylalanine or tryptophan. D genes are given only for firm matches. Size is omitted from some rows. Given values are once, few, many or a class for expanded clones.

CDR3nt	CDR3aa	v_gene	abundance	j_gene	d_gene
TGTGCCAGCAGTCACCCGGCTGGGGCCAACGTCCTGACTTTC	CASSHPAGANVLTF	TRBV3-1	many	TRBJ2-6	NA
TGTGCCAGCAGGTCCGAGGGCCTCTCCTACAATGAGCAGTTCTTC	CASRSEGLSYNEQFF	TRBV7-9	many	TRBJ2-1	NA
TGTGCCAGCAGCTTAGTTCGCGTCCCGGTGCAGTTCTTC	CASSLVRVPVQFF	TRBV7-9	few	TRBJ2-1	NA
TGCAGTGCCCCAGTTAACGGGCAGGCCAATCAGCCCCAGCATTTT	CSAPVNGQANQPQHF	TRBV20-1	many	TRBJ1-5	NA
TGTGCCAGCAGCCCCCGGGGAGTTTCCCAAGAGACCCAGTACTTC	CASSPRGVSQETQYF	TRBV7-2	NA	TRBJ2-5	NA
TGCGCCAGCAGCCAAGCTGTGGCCCTCGGGACAGATACGCAGTATTTT	CASSQAVALGTDTQYF	TRBV4-3	NA	TRBJ2-3	NA
TGTGCCAGCTCACCAGAGGAAGAGACCCAGTACTTC	CASSPEEETQYF	TRBV18	NA	TRBJ2-5	NA
TGTGCCAGCAGCCATACGTCGCCTGGAAACACCATATATTTT	CASSHTSPGNTIYF	TRBV7-2	many	TRBJ1-3	NA
TGTGCCAGCGGTCGAACTAGCGGGGGCTGGGCGGTAAGTGAGCAGTTCTTC	CASGRTSGGWAVSEQFF	TRBV6-2/TRBV6-3	many	TRBJ2-1	TRBD2
TGTGCCAGCAGCTTAGAGGAGGGCGGGACAGGGATTTCTGGTGAAGCTTTCTTT	CASSLEEGGTGISGEAFF	TRBV7-9	few	TRBJ1-1	TRBD1
TGTGCCAGCAGCGCCCTGGGGGAGCAGTACTTC	CASSALGEQYF	TRBV12-3/TRBV12-4	many	TRBJ2-7	NA
TGTGCCAGCAGCTTAGGGCTAGCGGGCTCCTACAATGAGCAGTTCTTC	CASSLGLAGSYNEQFF	TRBV7-2	many	TRBJ2-1	TRBD2
TGCAGCGTTGAAGATAGTTTCATGGGGAACACTGAAGCTTTCTTT	CSVEDSFMGNTEAFF	TRBV29-1	many	TRBJ1-1	NA
TGTGCCTGGACCGGGGCCTACAATGAGCAGTTCTTC	CAWTGAYNEQFF	TRBV30	many	TRBJ2-1	NA
TGCAGTGCTAGAGACCAGGGCTTGAGTGTTTCACCCCTCCACTTT	CSARDQGLSVSPLHF	TRBV20-1	many	TRBJ1-6	NA
TGTGCCAGCAGGTTCACAGGGGGACCCTCTGGGGCCAACGTCCTGACTTTC	CASRFTGGPSGANVLTF	TRBV12-3/TRBV12-4	many	TRBJ2-6	TRBD1
TGCGCCAGCAGCAACAGGGACAACACCGGGGAGCTGTTTTTT	CASSNRDNTGELFF	TRBV5-1	many	TRBJ2-2	NA
TGCAGTGCTAGAGATCAGACCACTGAAGCTTTCTTT	CSARDQTTEAFF	TRBV20-1	NA	TRBJ1-1	NA
TGTGCCACCAGTGACCTAGGGGGACAGGGGAAGAACACCGGGGAGCTGTTTTTT	CATSDLGGQGKNTGELFF	TRBV24-1	few	TRBJ2-2	TRBD1
TGTGCCAGCAGCTTAAATTCCGGACAGGGTCTAAATGAGCAGTTCTTC	CASSLNSGQGLNEQFF	TRBV7-6	NA	TRBJ2-1	TRBD1
TGTGCCAGCAGTTTAACAGGCGTTAACTATGGCTACACCTTC	CASSLTGVNYGYTF	TRBV12-3/TRBV12-4	many	TRBJ1-2	NA
TGTGCCAGCAGTTTAGACTTTACCTTACCCTACAATGAGCAGTTCTTC	CASSLDFTLPYNEQFF	TRBV12-3/TRBV12-4	many	TRBJ2-1	NA
TGTGCTAGCAGCTTAGGCCTCCACTCTGAGGGGGAGCAGTACTTC	CASSLGLHSEGEQYF	TRBV7-7	NA	TRBJ2-7	NA
TGTGCCAGCAGGTACTCCTACAATGAGCAGTTCTTC	CASRYSYNEQFF	TRBV12-3/TRBV12-4	few	TRBJ2-1	NA
TGTGCCAGCAGAGAAACCGGGGAGCTGTTTTTT	CASRETGELFF	TRBV2	many	TRBJ2-2	NA
TGCAGCGTTGATTCTGGGTGGGGAATGAACACTGAAGCTTTCTTT	CSVDSGWGMNTEAFF	TRBV29-1	NA	TRBJ1-1	NA
TGTGCCAGCAGCGTAGGAGGGACAGACGATGAAGCTTTCTTT	CASSVGGTDDEAFF	TRBV9	many	TRBJ1-1	TRBD1